These 20 T cell receptor beta chains were all obtained from the same sample, sequenced in a study of blood T cell repertoires in COVID-19. Sequenced by immunoSEQ multiplex PCR; TCRdb stores in-frame clones only, minus some. The data contain hundreds of thousands of clones, approximately 87% of them seen just once; the ten biggest clones take up roughly 1.6%. The specimen sequenced was peripheral blood. The receptors here all came from a woman aged 40-49 years who had recovered from COVID-19.

The chain uses TRBV7-2 and TRBJ2-2, with D unclear. CDR1 and CDR2 (germline): SGHTA, FQGNSA. The CDR3 runs to 13 residues. With 4 bases removed from V and 2 bases from J, the gap between germline ends came to 5 bases. This CDR3 is CASSSLNTGELFF. DNA of the CDR3: TGTGCCAGCAGCTCCCTTAACACCGGGGAGCTGTTTTTT.

This chain joins TRBV10-3 and TRBJ2-3, with D maybe TRBD1 (6 bases). Germline values: CDR1 ENHRY, CDR2 SYGVKD. CDR3 length: 15 amino acids. Between the trimmed V and J ends, which lost 3 bases and 1 base, there was a span of 11 bases. The CDR3 protein is CAISDKQGGTDTQYF. CDR3 DNA: TGTGCCATCAGTGACAAACAGGGCGGCACAGATACGCAGTATTTT.

This rearrangement joins TRBV24-1 to TRBJ2-7, with TRBD1 matching 9 bases. Per the germline V gene, CDR1 is KGHDR and CDR2 is SFDVKD. This CDR3 is 16 amino acids long. J was trimmed by 3 bases and V by 4 bases; bases with no gene match: 9. CDR3 DNA sequence: TGTGCCACCAGTGACCCCCGGGACAGGGTTAGCTACGAGCAGTACTTC. Amino acid sequence: CATSDPRDRVSYEQYF.

The genes are TRBV6-2 or TRBV6-3 and TRBJ1-2, with D unclear. The CDR3 loop spans 14 amino acids. CDR1 is MNHEY, CDR2 SVGEGT, per germline. V lost 2 bases to trimming and J lost 4 bases, with 11 bases between them. The chain's CDR3 is CASSYDPYGYGYTF. CDR3 sequence (DNA): TGTGCCAGCAGTTACGATCCCTATGGCTATGGCTACACCTTC.

This chain connects TRBV6-5 to TRBJ1-2, with a possible D match to TRBD1 (5 bases). CDR1 MNHEY and CDR2 SVGAGI come from the germline V gene. CDR3 length: 15 amino acids. V lost 5 bases and J lost 7, with 20 bases in between. CDR3 DNA: TGTGCCAGCAGTATCGGGGGGACCGGCCAGGCTGGCTACACCTTC. Residues: CASSIGGTGQAGYTF.

V gene TRBV27 combines with J gene TRBJ1-6; 8 nucleotides agree with TRBD1. The trim removed 8 bases at V and 5 bases at J, leaving 11 bases unmatched. CDR3 size: 16 residues. Germline CDR1 MNHEY, CDR2 SMNVEV (reference sequence). CDR3 in DNA: TGTGCCAGCGGGCGCCCGCCGACAGGGGATAATTCACCCCTCCACTTT. This codes for CASGRPPTGDNSPLHF.

A single count supports this clone. The rearrangement uses TRBV30 and TRBJ1-4, with TRBD1 as a possible D gene (5 bases). This CDR3 is built from 13 residues. The germline gives CDR1 GTSNPN, CDR2 SVGIG (reference sequence). V lost 3 bases and J lost 3, with 8 bases in between. The CDR3 region has the DNA TGTGCCTGGAGCCGGGACTCTAATGAAAAACTGTTTTTT. Protein product: CAWSRDSNEKLFF.

This clone has more than one count but fewer than ten. J is TRBJ2-7 and V is TRBV6-1; TRBD2 matches 8 bases. CDR1 is MNHNS, CDR2 SASEGT, per germline. J was trimmed by 0 bases and V by 3 bases; bases with no gene match: 16. The CDR3 consists of 19 residues. The CDR3 loop is CASSDRGGRGTRSSYEQYF. CDR3 bases: TGTGCCAGCAGTGACCGGGGGGGCCGAGGAACTCGAAGCTCCTACGAGCAGTACTTC.

CDR3: CASSPGRHNEQFF. CDR3 coding DNA: TGTGCCAGCAGTCCGGGGAGACACAATGAGCAGTTCTTC. V usage is TRBV12-3 or TRBV12-4 and J usage is TRBJ2-1; D is possibly TRBD2 (5 bases). The CDR3 runs 13 residues. The V and J ends lost 5 bases and 5 bases respectively, with 10 bases between them.

V is TRBV6-6 and J is TRBJ1-3; 10 bases align to TRBD1. The length of the CDR3 is 16 residues. J lost 4 bases, V lost 6 bases, and 9 bases had no gene match. The germline V gene encodes CDR1 MNHNY and CDR2 SVGAGI (reference sequence). In DNA form, the CDR3 reads TGTGCCAGCAGCTCCACCCCGGGACAGGGGGGAAACACCATATATTTT. Its translation: CASSSTPGQGGNTIYF.

The chain links TRBV15 to TRBJ1-1; D ambiguous. The germline gives CDR1 LNHNV, CDR2 YYDKDF (reference sequence). V dropped 5 bases and J dropped 7 bases, with 17 bases sitting between them. The CDR3 has 14 residues. The chain's CDR3 is CATSLSRGRNEAFF. CDR3 sequence (DNA): TGTGCCACCAGCCTATCACGGGGAAGAAATGAAGCTTTCTTT.

This clone was counted a few times. V is TRBV6-1 and J is TRBJ2-1, with a weak D call TRBD2 (7 bases). There are 15 residues in the CDR3. The ends were cut back, 7 bases at V and 5 bases at J, with 18 bases in the middle. The germline V gene encodes CDR1 MNHNS and CDR2 SASEGT. The CDR3 sequence: CASTTGGGLHNEQFF. CDR3 nucleotide sequence: TGTGCCAGCACCACGGGGGGCGGCCTCCACAATGAGCAGTTCTTC.

The V gene is TRBV7-8, the J gene TRBJ2-7; D perhaps matches TRBD1 (5 bases). Per germline, CDR1 SGHVS and CDR2 FQNEAQ. V lost 4 bases to trimming and J lost 7 bases, with 11 bases between them. The CDR3 is 12 amino acids. Here the CDR3 DNA reads TGTGCCAGCAGCTGGCAGGGCCGTGAGCAGTACTTC. Its protein is CASSWQGREQYF.

V usage is TRBV19 and J usage is TRBJ2-6; D remains ambiguous. The germline gives CDR1 LNHDA, CDR2 SQIVND (reference sequence). There are 15 residues in the CDR3. Deletions cut 6 bases from V and 4 bases from J, with 13 bases between. DNA of the CDR3: TGTGCCAGTAGCCTTTCGTGGGCCGGGGCCAACGTCCTGACTTTC. It encodes CASSLSWAGANVLTF.

The rearrangement links TRBV13 to TRBJ1-3; 7 bases match TRBD1. The CDR3 loop spans 14 amino acids. Germline CDR1 and CDR2: PRHDT and FYEKMQ (reference sequence). The V and J ends lost 9 bases and 1 base, in that order; junction bases with no gene match: 6. This CDR3 reads CASSNRGSGNTIYF. The CDR3 coding sequence is TGTGCCAGTTCGAACAGGGGATCTGGAAACACCATATATTTT.

This CDR3 is CASMETSGQFF. Here the CDR3 DNA reads TGTGCCAGCATGGAGACTAGCGGGCAGTTCTTC. J is TRBJ2-1 and V is TRBV2; 9 bases are shared with TRBD2. After removal of 7 bases from V and 12 bases from J, the junction contained 4 bases not matched to a gene. The CDR3 consists of 11 residues. Germline V gene lookup returns CDR1 SNHLY and CDR2 FYNNEI.

The chain recombines TRBV6-5 with TRBJ2-3; maybe TRBD2 (5 bases). The V and J ends lost 4 bases and 5 bases respectively, with 10 bases between them. Germline-derived CDR1 and CDR2 are MNHEY and SVGAGI. CDR3 length: 13 residues. The CDR3 is CASSLPGGDTQYF. Written as DNA, the CDR3 is TGTGCCAGCAGTTTACCTGGAGGAGATACGCAGTATTTT.

The chain recombines TRBV9 with TRBJ2-1; D unresolved. The CDR3 is 12 amino acids. Between the trimmed V and J ends, which lost 0 bases and 10 bases, there was a span of 8 bases. Germline assignment: CDR1 SGDLS and CDR2 YYNGEE. CDR3 DNA: TGTGCCAGCAGCGTAGCAAGCGCCGAGCAGTTCTTC. Amino acid sequence: CASSVASAEQFF. Full variable domain (outside the CDR3, taken from reference TRBV9 and TRBJ2-1): DSGVTQTPKHLITATGQRVTLRCSPRSGDLSVYWYQQSLDQGLQFLIQYYNGEERAKGNILERFSAQQFPDLHSELNLSSLELGDSALYFCASSVASAEQFFGPGTRLTVL.

This chain links TRBV7-9 with TRBJ2-3, with 7 positions matching TRBD2. This CDR3 comprises 17 residues. V lost 5 bases and J lost 0; bases outside the gene matches: 11. CDR1 is SEHNR and CDR2 is FQNEAQ in the germline V gene (reference sequence). The CDR3 sequence: CASSLPAGLVSTDTQYF. CDR3 sequence (DNA): TGTGCCAGCAGCCTACCGGCCGGACTAGTCAGCACAGATACGCAGTATTTT.

The chain employs TRBV2 and TRBJ2-7; 7 positions agree with TRBD2. Germline CDR1 reads SNHLY; CDR2 reads FYNNEI. The CDR3 contains 14 residues. V was pared by 4 bases and J by 3 bases, with 6 bases of the junction left unmatched. The CDR3 loop is CASSGVRGYYEQYF. In DNA form, the CDR3 reads TGTGCCAGCAGTGGGGTGCGGGGGTACTACGAGCAGTACTTC.